These 6 T cell receptor beta chains originate from one sample sequenced in a study of control samples from healthy donors and cancer patients. Only in-frame clones appear in the TCRdb table, and some are missing; sequencing was by immunoSEQ multiplex PCR. The sample has roughly 450,000 clones, around 90% seen once; the top ten hold 5% to 7%. The sequenced sample was PBMCs. Receptors were obtained from a man aged 40-49 years with head and neck cancer.

A single count supports this clone. The chain employs TRBV5-4 and TRBJ2-4; 7 bases match TRBD2. There are 16 residues in the CDR3. J lost 3 bases, V lost 1 base, and 7 bases had no gene match. The germline V gene encodes CDR1 SGHNT and CDR2 YYREEE (reference sequence). The CDR3 DNA sequence: TGTGCCAGCAGCTTGAACCTGGGGGGGAGCAAAAACATTCAGTACTTC. This sequence encodes CASSLNLGGSKNIQYF. The whole variable domain, remainder taken from reference TRBV5-4 and TRBJ2-4, is ETGVTQSPTHLIKTRGQQVTLRCSSQSGHNTVSWYQQALGQGPQFIFQYYREEENGRGNFPPRFSGLQFPNYSSELNVNALELDDSALYLCASSLNLGGSKNIQYFGAGTRLSVL.

This chain uses TRBV9 with TRBJ2-1; unclear D gene. The V end was cut by 0 bases, the J end by 4 bases, with 5 bases between. The CDR3 sequence is 13 residues long. Per the germline V gene, CDR1 is SGDLS and CDR2 is YYNGEE. As DNA, the CDR3 is TGTGCCAGCAGCGTAGACTCATACAATGAGCAGTTCTTC. Translation gives CASSVDSYNEQFF.

The gene calls are TRBV11-2 and TRBJ1-6, with D tentatively TRBD1 (5 bases). Germline lookup yields CDR1 SGHAT and CDR2 FQNNGV. With 8 bases removed from V and 6 bases from J, the gap between germline ends came to 11 bases. This CDR3 has 13 amino acids. The CDR3, as DNA: TGTGCCAGCTGCGGGGCGCTTAATTCACCCCTCCACTTT. It specifies CASCGALNSPLHF. Variable domain in full (rest from reference TRBV11-2 and TRBJ1-6): EAGVAQSPRYKIIEKRQSVAFWCNPISGHATLYWYQQILGQGPKLLIQFQNNGVVDDSQLPKDRFSAERLKGVDSTLKIQPAKLEDSAVYLCASCGALNSPLHFGNGTRLTVT.

V is TRBV15 and J is TRBJ2-7, with 7 bases fitting TRBD1. Trimming removed 0 bases from V and 0 bases from J; junction bases left unmatched: 11. Germline V gives CDR1 LNHNV, CDR2 YYDKDF (reference sequence). The CDR3 runs to 18 residues. The CDR3 nucleotides read TGTGCCACCAGCAGAGATACAAATAGGGGGCCCCTCTCCTACGAGCAGTACTTC. It encodes CATSRDTNRGPLSYEQYF.

This clone has only one observation. The chain has TRBV9 and TRBJ1-4; the match to TRBD1 covers 7 bases. The CDR3 is 14 residues long. With 2 bases clipped from V and 6 bases from J, the junction kept 4 bases outside the gene matches. Germline V gives CDR1 SGDLS, CDR2 YYNGEE. CDR3 nucleotides: TGTGCCAGCAGCGTTAGTACAGGGGATGAAAAACTGTTTTTT. Protein: CASSVSTGDEKLFF.

This rearrangement joins TRBV19 to TRBJ2-7; D possibly uses TRBD1 or TRBD2 (6 bases each). The CDR3 is 15 amino acids. CDR1 is LNHDA and CDR2 is SQIVND in the germline V gene (reference sequence). V was pared by 2 bases and J by 0 bases, with 11 bases between. CDR3 amino acids: CASSIKGGSSYEQYF. CDR3 sequence (DNA): TGTGCCAGTAGTATAAAGGGGGGTAGCTCCTACGAGCAGTACTTC. Full variable domain (missing parts from reference TRBV19 and TRBJ2-7): DGGITQSPKYLFRKEGQNVTLSCEQNLNHDAMYWYRQDPGQGLRLIYYSQIVNDFQKGDIAEGYSVSREKKESFPLTVTSAQKNPTAFYLCASSIKGGSSYEQYFGPGTRLTVT.